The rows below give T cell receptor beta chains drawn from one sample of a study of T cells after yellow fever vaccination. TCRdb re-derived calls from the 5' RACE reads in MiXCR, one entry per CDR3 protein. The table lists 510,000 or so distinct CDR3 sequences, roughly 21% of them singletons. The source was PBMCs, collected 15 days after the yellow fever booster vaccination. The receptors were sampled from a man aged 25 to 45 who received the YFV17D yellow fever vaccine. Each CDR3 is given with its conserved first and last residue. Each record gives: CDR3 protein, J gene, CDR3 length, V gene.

CASSSGREQNTGELFF	TRBJ2-2	16	TRBV5-4
CASGRALNEQFF	TRBJ2-1	12	TRBV27
CASRDYSRYEQYF	TRBJ2-7	13	TRBV6-6
CASDVRGGRETQYF	TRBJ2-5	14	TRBV6-2/TRBV6-3
CSVEGGQSGVEEQYF	TRBJ2-7	15	TRBV29-1
CSARGFVLAKNIQYF	TRBJ2-4	15	TRBV20-1
CASSLTTSGSRSNEQFF	TRBJ2-1	17	TRBV7-3
CASSLGSQTYEQYF	TRBJ2-7	14	TRBV7-2
CSVGSSAGGSDTQYF	TRBJ2-3	15	TRBV29-1
CASSGDGYNSPLHF	TRBJ1-6	14	TRBV2
CASSAWGTTTDTQYF	TRBJ2-3	15	TRBV9
CSAPTPGTVNEKLFF	TRBJ1-4	15	TRBV20-1
CASSSSDETQYF	TRBJ2-5	12	TRBV7-2
CCARVGLANVFSYEQYF	TRBJ2-7	17	TRBV20-1
CASSHGGAGRSNSYEQYF	TRBJ2-7	18	TRBV5-1
CASSALTRSEQYF	TRBJ2-7	13	TRBV12-3/TRBV12-4
CASRAAANTGELFF	TRBJ2-2	14	TRBV27
CSASQASTTEAFF	TRBJ1-1	13	TRBV29-1
CASWSGDTGSGGKLFF	TRBJ1-4	16	TRBV27
CASSRGNSLDEQFF	TRBJ2-1	14	TRBV5-1
CASSHQQGGSETQYF	TRBJ2-5	15	TRBV5-4
CSVGQGSNQPQHF	TRBJ1-5	13	TRBV29-1
CATSDSSGGDTQYF	TRBJ2-3	14	TRBV24-1
CASSAEQGWDTEAFF	TRBJ1-1	15	TRBV19
CASGTGRMASHNEQFF	TRBJ2-1	16	TRBV7-2
CASSYSESSGRHF	TRBJ2-7	13	TRBV6-2/TRBV6-3
CASSLSSFGAQHF	TRBJ1-5	13	TRBV28
CASSRQGFADTQYF	TRBJ2-3	14	TRBV6-1
CASSYRGRGPGEYF	TRBJ2-7	14	TRBV6-5
CASSLLVRGSSQEKLFF	TRBJ1-4	17	TRBV5-6
CASSNEGLASLLAGSYEQYF	TRBJ2-7	20	TRBV5-1
CASSLGQRWDGQETQYF	TRBJ2-5	17	TRBV7-2
CASTDINTQYF	TRBJ2-3	11	TRBV7-8
CASSESGGQETQYF	TRBJ2-5	14	TRBV10-1
CASSLSGFGADTQYF	TRBJ2-3	15	TRBV27
CASSVAGASNQPQHF	TRBJ1-5	15	TRBV9
CASTYTLVRNTGELFF	TRBJ2-2	16	TRBV5-1
CSAMDWPGDTQYF	TRBJ2-3	13	TRBV20-1
CSVVSGSPYNEQFF	TRBJ2-1	14	TRBV29-1
CAHPRQDPTRWIAGELFF	TRBJ2-2	18	TRBV4-3
CASSLGDRGYPDTQYF	TRBJ2-3	16	TRBV7-2
CSARDPGGGMPYEQYF	TRBJ2-7	16	TRBV20-1
CSARESTGTSSYNEQFF	TRBJ2-1	17	TRBV20-1